A selection of T cell receptor beta chains follows, all from one sample in a study of blood T cell repertoires in COVID-19. Using immunoSEQ multiplex PCR, the repertoire was profiled, and TCRdb retains in-frame clones only, with some absent. The sample has fewer than 200,000 clones, approximately 86% seen once. Specimen: PBMCs or T cells enriched from blood (not recorded which). These receptors originate from a woman aged 40 to 50 in a cohort exposed to, infected with or recovered from COVID-19 (not recorded which). CDR3s include the opening cysteine and the closing phenylalanine or tryptophan. A D gene is named only where the DNA matches it firmly. The listing skips clone size in some rows; elsewhere it reads once, few, many or a size class.

abundance: once
v_gene: TRBV11-2
d_gene: TRBD2
j_gene: TRBJ2-2
len: 15
CDR3nt: TGTGCCAGCAGTCCTAGCGGGGGGGCCGCCGGGGAGCTGTTTTTT
CDR3aa: CASSPSGGAAGELFF

abundance: .
v_gene: TRBV5-1
d_gene: .
j_gene: TRBJ2-7
len: 14
CDR3nt: TGCGCCAGCAGCTTTATAGACAGTTCCTACGAGCAGTACTTC
CDR3aa: CASSFIDSSYEQYF

abundance: .
v_gene: TRBV9
d_gene: .
j_gene: TRBJ1-1
len: 16
CDR3nt: TGTGCCAGCAGCGTACGGGACATACCTCCGAAGACTGAAGCTTTCTTT
CDR3aa: CASSVRDIPPKTEAFF

abundance: .
v_gene: TRBV9
d_gene: .
j_gene: TRBJ2-1
len: 11
CDR3nt: TGTGCCAGCAGGGGGGGAAGGGAGCAGTTCTTC
CDR3aa: CASRGGREQFF

abundance: .
v_gene: TRBV9
d_gene: .
j_gene: TRBJ1-1
len: 14
CDR3nt: TGTGCCAGCAGCGCAAGCAGGGGGAACACTGAAGCTTTCTTT
CDR3aa: CASSASRGNTEAFF

abundance: .
v_gene: TRBV19
d_gene: TRBD1
j_gene: TRBJ1-1
len: 14
CDR3nt: TGTGCCAGTAGTTACGACAGGGAAGTCACTGAAGCTTTCTTT
CDR3aa: CASSYDREVTEAFF

abundance: .
v_gene: TRBV6-5
d_gene: TRBD1
j_gene: TRBJ2-2
len: 15
CDR3nt: TGTGCCAGCAGTCAGGGACAGTTGAACACCGGGGAGCTGTTTTTT
CDR3aa: CASSQGQLNTGELFF

abundance: few
v_gene: TRBV6-6
d_gene: TRBD1
j_gene: TRBJ1-2
len: 13
CDR3nt: TGTGCCAGCAGTGTGACAGGGGGCAATGGCTACACCTTC
CDR3aa: CASSVTGGNGYTF

abundance: .
v_gene: TRBV7-9
d_gene: .
j_gene: TRBJ2-2
len: 17
CDR3nt: TGTGCCAGCAGCCCCTACCTCCGGGGAGGGAACACCGGGGAGCTGTTTTTT
CDR3aa: CASSPYLRGGNTGELFF

abundance: few
v_gene: TRBV11-2
d_gene: .
j_gene: TRBJ1-2
len: 12
CDR3nt: TGTGCCAGCACCACGGGAAACTATGGCTACACCTTC
CDR3aa: CASTTGNYGYTF

abundance: .
v_gene: TRBV5-1
d_gene: TRBD1
j_gene: TRBJ1-4
len: 14
CDR3nt: TGCGCCAGCAGCTCCGGACAGGGTTTTGAAAAACTGTTTTTT
CDR3aa: CASSSGQGFEKLFF

abundance: .
v_gene: TRBV5-6
d_gene: .
j_gene: TRBJ2-1
len: 12
CDR3nt: TGTGCCAGCAGCTTACTAAGGCATGAGCAGTTCTTC
CDR3aa: CASSLLRHEQFF

abundance: .
v_gene: TRBV27
d_gene: .
j_gene: TRBJ1-1
len: 14
CDR3nt: TGTGCCAGCAGTCCACGAGGGGGGGCGACTGAAGCTTTCTTT
CDR3aa: CASSPRGGATEAFF

abundance: .
v_gene: TRBV19
d_gene: .
j_gene: TRBJ2-7
len: 14
CDR3nt: TGTGCCAGTAGTATTCAGGGACTCGAAGGGGAGCAGTACTTC
CDR3aa: CASSIQGLEGEQYF

abundance: .
v_gene: TRBV9
d_gene: TRBD1
j_gene: TRBJ1-2
len: 14
CDR3nt: TGTGCCAGCAGCCCAGGACAGGGGGTCTATGGCTACACCTTC
CDR3aa: CASSPGQGVYGYTF

abundance: .
v_gene: TRBV14
d_gene: TRBD2
j_gene: TRBJ2-1
len: 17
CDR3nt: TGTGCCAGCAGCCAAGATCTGGGGCTAGCGGGGGGGAATGAGCAGTTCTTC
CDR3aa: CASSQDLGLAGGNEQFF

abundance: .
v_gene: TRBV13
d_gene: .
j_gene: TRBJ2-3
len: 15
CDR3nt: TGTGCCAGCAGCATTGCAGGGGGGCAGACAGATACGCAGTATTTT
CDR3aa: CASSIAGGQTDTQYF

abundance: .
v_gene: TRBV27
d_gene: TRBD2
j_gene: TRBJ2-1
len: 15
CDR3nt: TGTGCCAGCAGAGGCGGGGGGTCCTCCTACAATGAGCAGTTCTTC
CDR3aa: CASRGGGSSYNEQFF

abundance: .
v_gene: TRBV29-1
d_gene: .
j_gene: TRBJ1-2
len: 12
CDR3nt: TGCAGCGTTGATTCCGGTAACTATGGCTACACCTTC
CDR3aa: CSVDSGNYGYTF

abundance: .
v_gene: TRBV18
d_gene: .
j_gene: TRBJ2-7
len: 14
CDR3nt: TGTGCCAGCTCACCACCTACAGGGCTGGACGAGCAGTACTTC
CDR3aa: CASSPPTGLDEQYF

abundance: .
v_gene: TRBV19
d_gene: .
j_gene: TRBJ1-2
len: 14
CDR3nt: TGTGCCAGTAGTATAAACAGTATCCTATGGGGCTACACCTTC
CDR3aa: CASSINSILWGYTF

abundance: .
v_gene: TRBV7-9
d_gene: TRBD2
j_gene: TRBJ2-7
len: 15
CDR3nt: TGTGCCAGCAGACCCCTTGGCGGGAGCTTCTACGAGCAGTACTTC
CDR3aa: CASRPLGGSFYEQYF

abundance: .
v_gene: TRBV5-1
d_gene: .
j_gene: TRBJ2-5
len: 15
CDR3nt: TGCGCCAGCAGCTTGGCCGGGGACTGGGGAGAGACCCAGTACTTC
CDR3aa: CASSLAGDWGETQYF

abundance: once
v_gene: TRBV28
d_gene: TRBD2
j_gene: TRBJ2-3
len: 17
CDR3nt: TGTGCCAGCAGTTTACAGGGACTAGCGGGGGTGGGAGATACGCAGTATTTT
CDR3aa: CASSLQGLAGVGDTQYF

abundance: .
v_gene: TRBV5-4
d_gene: .
j_gene: TRBJ2-5
len: 17
CDR3nt: TGTGCCAGCAGCTACCCGGCGCGGGTTGGAGTGGAAGAGACCCAGTACTTC
CDR3aa: CASSYPARVGVEETQYF

abundance: .
v_gene: TRBV19
d_gene: .
j_gene: TRBJ1-1
len: 17
CDR3nt: TGTGCCAGTAGTATCCCTTCCCTGGCAGGGTTTTGGGTTGAAGCTTTCTTT
CDR3aa: CASSIPSLAGFWVEAFF

abundance: .
v_gene: TRBV29-1
d_gene: .
j_gene: TRBJ2-2
len: 13
CDR3nt: TGCAGCGTTAGAGGAGCGAACACCGGGGAGCTGTTTTTT
CDR3aa: CSVRGANTGELFF

abundance: .
v_gene: TRBV5-1
d_gene: .
j_gene: TRBJ2-1
len: 12
CDR3nt: TGCGCCAGCAGTTCCGGGAGCAATGAGCAGTTCTTC
CDR3aa: CASSSGSNEQFF

abundance: few
v_gene: TRBV5-4
d_gene: .
j_gene: TRBJ1-4
len: 16
CDR3nt: TGTGCCAGCAGCTTAGAAGGCGGACAGAGTAATGAAAAACTGTTTTTT
CDR3aa: CASSLEGGQSNEKLFF

abundance: .
v_gene: TRBV10-2
d_gene: TRBD2
j_gene: TRBJ2-1
len: 15
CDR3nt: TGCGCCAGCACCCGGGGGCTAGCGGGAATCGGTGAGCAGTTCTTC
CDR3aa: CASTRGLAGIGEQFF

abundance: .
v_gene: TRBV4-1
d_gene: TRBD1
j_gene: TRBJ1-2
len: 15
CDR3nt: TGCGCCAGCAGCCAAACAGGGGGCATCTGGTATGGCTACACCTTC
CDR3aa: CASSQTGGIWYGYTF

abundance: .
v_gene: TRBV24-1
d_gene: .
j_gene: TRBJ2-1
len: 16
CDR3nt: TGTGCCACCAGTGATACAAAGACAGCAGTTTACAATGAGCAGTTCTTC
CDR3aa: CATSDTKTAVYNEQFF

abundance: .
v_gene: TRBV7-9
d_gene: .
j_gene: TRBJ1-2
len: 16
CDR3nt: TGTGCCAGCAGCTTAGGGGCAGGGATGCCTAACTATGGCTACACCTTC
CDR3aa: CASSLGAGMPNYGYTF

abundance: .
v_gene: TRBV2
d_gene: TRBD1
j_gene: TRBJ2-7
len: 15
CDR3nt: TGTGCCAGCAGTGAATCAGAGGGGGCTTGGAGCGAGCAGTACTTC
CDR3aa: CASSESEGAWSEQYF

abundance: .
v_gene: TRBV2
d_gene: .
j_gene: TRBJ1-2
len: 14
CDR3nt: TGTGCCAGCAGTGATGCAGGCCGTGGCTATGGCTACACCTTC
CDR3aa: CASSDAGRGYGYTF

abundance: .
v_gene: TRBV6-2/TRBV6-3
d_gene: TRBD1
j_gene: TRBJ2-7
len: 15
CDR3nt: TGTGCCAGCAGCCTCAGGGGGACGGGAAGTTACGAGCAGTACTTC
CDR3aa: CASSLRGTGSYEQYF